A selection of T cell receptor beta chains follows, all from one sample in a study of blood T cell repertoires in COVID-19. Here immunoSEQ multiplex PCR was the method, and the copy in TCRdb shows in-frame clones only, minus some. The sample lists 250,000 to 350,000 clones; roughly 86% were seen once. The sequenced sample consisted of peripheral blood. These receptors all stem from a woman in her forties or fifties who had recovered from COVID-19. Both conserved end residues are part of each CDR3. Each record gives: V gene, D gene, J gene, clone size, CDR3 protein, CDR3 DNA. The D gene is left open where the match is weak. Clone size is given for some rows only: seen once, a few or many times, or a class if the clone is expanded.

v_call: TRBV6-5
d_call: -
j_call: TRBJ2-1
clone_size: -
cdr3_aa: CASRTWAEQFF
cdr3_nt: TGTGCCAGCAGGACATGGGCTGAGCAGTTCTTC

v_call: TRBV7-2
d_call: -
j_call: TRBJ2-7
clone_size: -
cdr3_aa: CASSPRTGWDFSYEQYF
cdr3_nt: TGTGCCAGCAGCCCCCGAACGGGGTGGGATTTTTCCTACGAGCAGTACTTC

v_call: TRBV6-5
d_call: TRBD1
j_call: TRBJ1-2
clone_size: -
cdr3_aa: CASRTRTGLYGYTF
cdr3_nt: TGTGCCAGCAGAACGAGGACAGGGTTGTATGGCTACACCTTC

v_call: TRBV4-3
d_call: -
j_call: TRBJ2-5
clone_size: -
cdr3_aa: CASSQETSPLYQETQYF
cdr3_nt: TGCGCCAGCAGCCAAGAGACTAGTCCCCTGTACCAAGAGACCCAGTACTTC

v_call: TRBV7-7
d_call: -
j_call: TRBJ2-2
clone_size: -
cdr3_aa: CASSLRLGDTGELFF
cdr3_nt: TGTGCCAGCAGCCTCCGCCTAGGGGACACCGGGGAGCTGTTTTTT

v_call: TRBV7-8
d_call: TRBD1
j_call: TRBJ1-2
clone_size: -
cdr3_aa: CASSRDRGPGYTF
cdr3_nt: TGTGCCAGCAGCCGGGACAGGGGGCCGGGCTACACCTTC

v_call: TRBV7-2
d_call: TRBD1
j_call: TRBJ1-6
clone_size: -
cdr3_aa: CASRGQGDSPLHF
cdr3_nt: TGTGCCAGCAGAGGACAGGGGGATTCACCCCTCCACTTT

v_call: TRBV6-5
d_call: -
j_call: TRBJ2-3
clone_size: -
cdr3_aa: CASTSPRDTQYF
cdr3_nt: TGTGCCAGCACCTCCCCGAGGGATACGCAGTATTTT

v_call: TRBV5-1
d_call: -
j_call: TRBJ2-2
clone_size: -
cdr3_aa: CASNFPSSGELFF
cdr3_nt: TGCGCCAGCAATTTCCCCTCCTCCGGGGAGCTGTTTTTT

v_call: TRBV9
d_call: TRBD2
j_call: TRBJ2-1
clone_size: -
cdr3_aa: CASSGRRLAGNNEQFF
cdr3_nt: TGTGCCAGCAGCGGTAGACGTCTAGCGGGAAACAATGAGCAGTTCTTC

v_call: TRBV7-2
d_call: TRBD2
j_call: TRBJ2-5
clone_size: -
cdr3_aa: CASSPTSGSVSAQYF
cdr3_nt: TGTGCCAGCAGCCCCACTAGCGGCTCGGTGTCGGCCCAGTACTTC

v_call: TRBV6-2/TRBV6-3
d_call: -
j_call: TRBJ2-3
clone_size: -
cdr3_aa: CASSYQSSLAQYF
cdr3_nt: TGTGCCAGCAGTTACCAGTCGAGTCTAGCGCAGTATTTT

v_call: TRBV6-6
d_call: -
j_call: TRBJ1-1
clone_size: -
cdr3_aa: CASSHRKRQDPNTEAFF
cdr3_nt: TGTGCCAGCAGTCACAGAAAGCGACAGGACCCGAACACTGAAGCTTTCTTT

v_call: TRBV6-6
d_call: -
j_call: TRBJ1-4
clone_size: -
cdr3_aa: CASSYSAGEKLFF
cdr3_nt: TGTGCCAGCAGTTACTCGGCGGGTGAAAAACTGTTTTTT

v_call: TRBV20-1
d_call: -
j_call: TRBJ1-5
clone_size: once
cdr3_aa: CSARVGNTQHF
cdr3_nt: TGCAGTGCTAGAGTGGGCAATACCCAGCATTTT

v_call: TRBV4-2
d_call: -
j_call: TRBJ2-3
clone_size: once
cdr3_aa: CASSQGGPQATDTQYF
cdr3_nt: TGTGCCAGCAGCCAGGGGGGACCACAGGCCACAGATACGCAGTATTTT

v_call: TRBV7-7
d_call: -
j_call: TRBJ2-5
clone_size: -
cdr3_aa: CASSLLLQETQYF
cdr3_nt: TGTGCTAGCAGCTTATTACTCCAAGAGACCCAGTACTTC

v_call: TRBV28
d_call: TRBD1
j_call: TRBJ2-3
clone_size: -
cdr3_aa: CASSLGGQGTDTQYF
cdr3_nt: TGTGCCAGCAGTTTAGGGGGACAGGGGACAGATACGCAGTATTTT

v_call: TRBV7-9
d_call: TRBD1
j_call: TRBJ2-7
clone_size: -
cdr3_aa: CASSSTRTGTYEQYF
cdr3_nt: TGTGCCAGCAGCTCGACAAGGACAGGGACCTACGAGCAGTACTTC

v_call: TRBV5-6
d_call: -
j_call: TRBJ2-3
clone_size: -
cdr3_aa: CASSYLAGVYGTDTQYF
cdr3_nt: TGTGCCAGCAGCTACTTGGCAGGGGTTTACGGCACAGATACGCAGTATTTT

v_call: TRBV19
d_call: TRBD2
j_call: TRBJ2-1
clone_size: -
cdr3_aa: CASSIDPRGLARNEQFF
cdr3_nt: TGTGCCAGTAGTATAGATCCGCGGGGACTAGCGAGGAATGAGCAGTTCTTC

v_call: TRBV21-1
d_call: -
j_call: TRBJ2-7
clone_size: -
cdr3_aa: CASSTPGQEHEQYF
cdr3_nt: TGTGCCAGCAGTACTCCGGGACAGGAACACGAGCAGTACTTC

v_call: TRBV19
d_call: -
j_call: TRBJ1-2
clone_size: -
cdr3_aa: CASGLVDGGYTF
cdr3_nt: TGTGCCTCGGGACTTGTCGACGGTGGCTACACCTTC

v_call: TRBV30
d_call: TRBD1
j_call: TRBJ1-6
clone_size: few
cdr3_aa: CAGGQGNNSPLHF
cdr3_nt: TGTGCCGGGGGACAGGGAAATAATTCACCCCTCCACTTT

v_call: TRBV2
d_call: -
j_call: TRBJ2-7
clone_size: -
cdr3_aa: CASSTTTGRGHF
cdr3_nt: TGTGCCAGCAGTACGACGACCGGACGAGGGCACTTC

v_call: TRBV28
d_call: -
j_call: TRBJ1-2
clone_size: once
cdr3_aa: CASSLTGQGYTF
cdr3_nt: TGTGCCAGCAGTTTAACAGGCCAAGGCTACACCTTC

v_call: TRBV13
d_call: -
j_call: TRBJ1-1
clone_size: few
cdr3_aa: CASSLDEGNTEAFF
cdr3_nt: TGTGCCAGCAGCTTAGACGAGGGGAACACTGAAGCTTTCTTT

v_call: TRBV9
d_call: -
j_call: TRBJ1-2
clone_size: -
cdr3_aa: CASSTDTVSYFYGYTF
cdr3_nt: TGTGCCAGCAGCACCGACACTGTATCTTATTTCTATGGCTACACCTTC

v_call: TRBV2
d_call: -
j_call: TRBJ1-1
clone_size: -
cdr3_aa: CASVQGLANTEAFF
cdr3_nt: TGTGCCAGCGTGCAGGGGCTGGCGAACACTGAAGCTTTCTTT

v_call: TRBV6-5
d_call: -
j_call: TRBJ1-2
clone_size: -
cdr3_aa: CASRDEGGYTF
cdr3_nt: TGTGCCAGTCGGGATGAAGGAGGCTACACCTTC

v_call: TRBV18
d_call: -
j_call: TRBJ2-5
clone_size: -
cdr3_aa: CASSSFQETQYF
cdr3_nt: TGTGCCAGCTCATCATTCCAAGAGACCCAGTACTTC